This T cell receptor beta chain emerged from a study of PD-1 blockade in classical Hodgkin lymphoma. Libraries were prepared by immunoSEQ multiplex PCR; TCRdb keeps only in-frame clonotypes and omits some of them. The sample shows roughly 140,000 clones, approximately 72% of them seen only once. Every patient relapsed after autologous stem cell transplantation, and brentuximab vedotin exposure varied. General study results and limits: Relapsed/refractory patients reportedly had lower baseline diversity than newly diagnosed patients. Anyone who began nivolumab under 1 year after ASCT was excluded. By C4D1, CD4+ diversity increased significantly, especially in complete responders.

Comment on this clone: The antigen remains unidentified.

The germline V gene encodes CDR1 MDHEN and CDR2 SYDVKM. The CDR3 consists of 16 residues. V lost 5 bases, J lost 7 bases, and 13 bases stayed unmatched. The sample here was peripheral blood mononuclear cells (PBMCs), taken before the second cycle of nivolumab. The TCR originated in a human donor with classical Hodgkin lymphoma. The V gene is TRBV28, the J gene TRBJ2-5; 10 bases are a match to TRBD2. CDR3 amino acids: CASSARTSGTLGTQYF. CDR3 DNA sequence: TGTGCCAGCAGTGCCCGGACTAGCGGAACCTTGGGGACCCAGTACTTC.